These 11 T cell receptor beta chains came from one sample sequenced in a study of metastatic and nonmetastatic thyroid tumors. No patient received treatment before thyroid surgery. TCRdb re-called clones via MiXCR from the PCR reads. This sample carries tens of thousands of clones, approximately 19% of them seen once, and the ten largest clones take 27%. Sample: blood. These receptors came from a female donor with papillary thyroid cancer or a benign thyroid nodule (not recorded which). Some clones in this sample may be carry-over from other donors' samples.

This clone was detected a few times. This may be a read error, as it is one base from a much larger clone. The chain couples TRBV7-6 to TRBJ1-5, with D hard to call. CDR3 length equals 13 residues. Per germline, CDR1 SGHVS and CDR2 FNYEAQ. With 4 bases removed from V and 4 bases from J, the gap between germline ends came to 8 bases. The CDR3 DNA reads TGTGCCAGCAGCTCGGGCAGGAATCAGCCCCAGCATTTT. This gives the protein CASSSGRNQPQHF. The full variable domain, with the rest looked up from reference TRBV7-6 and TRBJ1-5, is GAGVSQSPRYKVTKRGQDVALRCDPISGHVSLYWYRQALGQGPEFLTYFNYEAQQDKSGLPNDRFSAERPEGSISTLTIQRTEQRDSAMYRCASSSGRNQPQHFGDGTRLSIL.

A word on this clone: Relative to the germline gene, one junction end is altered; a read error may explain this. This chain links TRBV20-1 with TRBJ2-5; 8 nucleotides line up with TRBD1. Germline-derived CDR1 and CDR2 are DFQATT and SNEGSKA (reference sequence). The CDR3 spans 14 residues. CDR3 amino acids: CSAKHQGAQDTQYF. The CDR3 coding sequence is TGCAGTGCCAAACACCAGGGGGCCCAAGATACCCAGTACTTT.

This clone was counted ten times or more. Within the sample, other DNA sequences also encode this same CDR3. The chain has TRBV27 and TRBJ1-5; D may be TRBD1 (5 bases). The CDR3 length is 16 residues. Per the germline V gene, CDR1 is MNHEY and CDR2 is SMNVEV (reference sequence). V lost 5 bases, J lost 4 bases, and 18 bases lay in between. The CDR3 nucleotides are TGTGCCAGCAGTGCCGGGACTGACCTTTTTAATCAGCCCCAGCATTTT. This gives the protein CASSAGTDLFNQPQHF.

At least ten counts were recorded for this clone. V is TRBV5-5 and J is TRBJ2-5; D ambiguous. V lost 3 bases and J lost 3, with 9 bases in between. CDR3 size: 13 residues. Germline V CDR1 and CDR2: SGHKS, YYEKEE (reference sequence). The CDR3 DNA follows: TGTGCCAGCAGCTCCGGCCTTAAAGAGACCCAGTACTTC. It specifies CASSSGLKETQYF. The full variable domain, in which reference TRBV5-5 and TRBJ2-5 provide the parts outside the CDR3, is DAGVTQSPTHLIKTRGQQVTLRCSPISGHKSVSWYQQVLGQGPQFIFQYYEKEERGRGNFPDRFSARQFPNYSSELNVNALLLGDSALYLCASSSGLKETQYFGPGTRLLVL.

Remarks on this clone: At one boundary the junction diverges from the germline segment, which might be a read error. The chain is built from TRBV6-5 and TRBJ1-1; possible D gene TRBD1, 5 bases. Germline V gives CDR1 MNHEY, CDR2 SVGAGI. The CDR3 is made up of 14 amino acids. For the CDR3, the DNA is TGTGCCAGCAGTCACGGGGGGGGGAACACTGAGGCTTTCTTT. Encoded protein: CASSHGGGNTEAFF.

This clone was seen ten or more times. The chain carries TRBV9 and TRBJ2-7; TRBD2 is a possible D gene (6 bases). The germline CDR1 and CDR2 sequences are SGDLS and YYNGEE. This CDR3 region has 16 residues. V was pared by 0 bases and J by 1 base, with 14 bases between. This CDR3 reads CASSVGDGDWSYEQYF. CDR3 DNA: TGTGCCAGCAGCGTAGGGGATGGGGACTGGTCCTACGAGCAGTACTTC.

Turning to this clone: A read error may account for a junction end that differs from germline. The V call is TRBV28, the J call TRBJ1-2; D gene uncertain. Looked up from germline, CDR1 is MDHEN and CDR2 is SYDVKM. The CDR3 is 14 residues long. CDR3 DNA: TGTGCCAGCAAGGAAGGGATTAGGGTCTATGTCTACACCTTC. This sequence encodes CASKEGIRVYVYTF.

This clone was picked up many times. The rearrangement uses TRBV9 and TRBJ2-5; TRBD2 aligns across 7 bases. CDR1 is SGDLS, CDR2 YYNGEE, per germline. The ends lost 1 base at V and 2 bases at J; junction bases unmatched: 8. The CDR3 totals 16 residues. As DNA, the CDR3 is TGTGCCAGCAGCGTAAGCGGGCGGGGGTTACAAGAGACCCAGTACTTC. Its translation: CASSVSGRGLQETQYF.

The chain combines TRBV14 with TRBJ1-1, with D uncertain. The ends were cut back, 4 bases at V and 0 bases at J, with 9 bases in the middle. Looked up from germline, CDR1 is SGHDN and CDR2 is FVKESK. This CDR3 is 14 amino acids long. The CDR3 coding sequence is TGTGCCAGCAGCCCACCTGGGATGAACACTGAAGCTTTCTTT. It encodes CASSPPGMNTEAFF.

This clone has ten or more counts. This CDR3 is CSALPLFGGRETQYF. DNA for the CDR3: TGCAGTGCCCTCCCATTGTTTGGGGGGAGGGAGACCCAGTACTTC. This rearrangement joins TRBV20-1 to TRBJ2-5; tentatively, D is TRBD2 (6 bases). The CDR3 loop spans 15 amino acids. CDR1 is DFQATT and CDR2 is SNEGSKA in the germline V gene (reference sequence). V was clipped by 6 bases and J by 5 bases, with 22 bases between them.

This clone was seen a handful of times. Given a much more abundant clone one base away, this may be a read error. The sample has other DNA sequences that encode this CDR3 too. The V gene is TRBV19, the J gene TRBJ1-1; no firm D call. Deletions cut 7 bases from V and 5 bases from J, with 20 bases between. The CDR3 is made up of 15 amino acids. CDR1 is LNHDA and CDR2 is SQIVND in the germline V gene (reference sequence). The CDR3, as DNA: TGTGCCAGTATTTCGCAGGACCTCGTAAGGACTGAAGCTTTCTTT. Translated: CASISQDLVRTEAFF.